This is a list of T cell receptor beta chains from one sample in a study of early T cells in non-severe SARS-CoV-2 infection. TCRdb called the 5' RACE reads again in MiXCR, with one record for every CDR3 protein. The table has about 98,000 distinct CDR3 sequences, about an eighth seen once. Sequencing was performed on whole blood. These receptors were collected from an adult who was a healthcare worker with PCR-confirmed SARS-CoV-2 infection or an uninfected control (not recorded which). CDR3s include the opening cysteine and the closing phenylalanine or tryptophan. D genes are given only for firm matches. Part of the rows lack a size; the others show once, few, many or a class for expanded clones.

TRBV7-3	many	TRBD1	TRBJ2-1	CASSRTGINEQFF	TGTGCCAGCAGCCGGACAGGGATCAATGAGCAGTTCTTC
TRBV12-3/TRBV12-4	.	.	TRBJ1-2	CASSLTPQGLHGYTF	TGTGCCAGCAGTTTAACCCCACAGGGTTTGCATGGCTACACCTTC
TRBV7-9	.	.	TRBJ1-1	CASSLKGPGTEAFF	TGTGCCAGCAGCTTAAAAGGCCCCGGGACTGAAGCTTTCTTT
TRBV7-2	many	.	TRBJ2-1	CASSISSYNEQFF	TGTGCCAGCAGCATCAGCTCCTACAATGAGCAGTTCTTC
TRBV4-1	few	.	TRBJ2-5	CASSQDRQPRETQYF	TGCGCCAGCAGCCAAGATCGGCAGCCTAGAGAGACCCAGTACTTC
TRBV7-2	many	TRBD2	TRBJ2-3	CASSPLAGGADTQYF	TGTGCCAGCAGCCCGCTAGCGGGAGGGGCAGATACGCAGTATTTT
TRBV19	.	.	TRBJ2-5	CASSPLGETQYF	TGTGCCAGTAGTCCCCTGGGGGAGACCCAGTACTTC
TRBV18	many	.	TRBJ2-5	CASSRLRETQYF	TGTGCCAGCTCGCGCCTGAGAGAGACCCAGTACTTC
TRBV6-5	few	.	TRBJ2-5	CASRVGGEETQYF	TGTGCCAGCCGGGTGGGGGGCGAGGAGACCCAGTACTTC
TRBV28	.	.	TRBJ2-3	CASSRLVTDTQYF	TGTGCCAGCAGCCGACTAGTCACAGATACGCAGTATTTT
TRBV6-6	few	.	TRBJ2-2	CASSQRTVTGELFF	TGTGCCAGCAGCCAGCGGACAGTCACCGGGGAGCTGTTTTTT
TRBV7-8	many	TRBD1	TRBJ2-1	CASSTRTGGYNEQFF	TGTGCCAGCAGCACGAGGACAGGGGGATACAATGAGCAGTTCTTC
TRBV14	many	.	TRBJ1-6	CASSQLAFSPLHF	TGTGCCAGCAGCCAATTAGCTTTTTCACCCCTCCACTTT
TRBV7-8	.	.	TRBJ2-5	CASSSSSQETQYF	TGTGCCAGCAGCTCGTCCTCCCAAGAGACCCAGTACTTC
TRBV29-1	few	TRBD1	TRBJ1-5	CSVCDRVGQPQHF	TGCAGCGTCTGCGACAGGGTAGGTCAGCCCCAGCATTTT
TRBV20-1	.	.	TRBJ2-3	CSARDPQTTDTQYF	TGCAGTGCTAGGGACCCCCAAACGACAGATACGCAGTATTTT
TRBV29-1	many	TRBD2	TRBJ2-1	CSVAGTSGRVRYNEQFF	TGCAGCGTCGCCGGGACTAGCGGGAGGGTTCGGTACAATGAGCAGTTCTTC
TRBV3-1	few	.	TRBJ1-1	CASSQDQMNTEAFF	TGTGCCAGCAGCCAAGACCAGATGAACACTGAAGCTTTCTTT
TRBV7-7	.	TRBD2	TRBJ2-1	CASSPGLADTNEQFF	TGTGCCAGCAGCCCGGGACTAGCGGACACCAATGAGCAGTTCTTC
TRBV10-3	many	TRBD1	TRBJ1-1	CAISGDSTEAFF	TGTGCCATCAGCGGGGACAGCACTGAAGCTTTCTTT
TRBV12-3/TRBV12-4	few	TRBD2	TRBJ2-5	CASSLKQRGLAALQETQYF	TGTGCCAGCAGTTTAAAGCAACGGGGACTAGCTGCTTTACAAGAGACCCAGTACTTC
TRBV11-3	.	.	TRBJ2-1	CASSSGGNEQFF	TGTGCCAGCAGCTCAGGGGGGAATGAGCAGTTCTTC
TRBV7-2	few	TRBD2	TRBJ2-7	CASSLATLASYEQYF	TGTGCCAGCAGCTTAGCTACACTAGCGAGCTACGAGCAGTACTTC
TRBV2	many	TRBD2	TRBJ2-1	CASSALHASGRYNEQFF	TGTGCCAGCAGTGCCCTCCACGCTAGCGGGAGATACAATGAGCAGTTCTTC
TRBV6-4	.	.	TRBJ2-2	CASSDSKDLPTGELFF	TGTGCCAGCAGTGACTCGAAAGATCTACCCACCGGGGAGCTGTTTTTT
TRBV20-1	many	.	TRBJ2-7	CSARAGGYEQYF	TGCAGTGCTAGGGCCGGGGGTTACGAGCAGTACTTC
TRBV24-1	.	.	TRBJ2-2	CATSDSGFTNTGELFF	TGTGCCACCAGTGATTCTGGGTTTACGAACACCGGGGAGCTGTTTTTT
TRBV6-4	.	.	TRBJ1-1	CASREREGGEAFF	TGTGCCAGCAGGGAGAGGGAAGGGGGTGAAGCTTTCTTT
TRBV7-9	many	.	TRBJ1-1	CASSFKGPGAEAFF	TGTGCCAGCAGCTTTAAGGGGCCAGGGGCTGAAGCTTTCTTT
TRBV10-1	.	TRBD2	TRBJ2-1	CASSDTSGNSNEQFF	TGCGCCAGCAGTGATACCAGCGGGAATAGCAATGAGCAGTTCTTC
TRBV4-1	.	.	TRBJ2-1	CASRTDRQNNEQFF	TGCGCCAGCAGGACAGATCGGCAAAACAATGAGCAGTTCTTC
TRBV6-5	few	TRBD1	TRBJ1-2	CASSYQAGTGGGNGYTF	TGTGCCAGCAGTTATCAGGCCGGGACAGGGGGCGGAAATGGCTACACCTTC
TRBV10-3	.	TRBD2	TRBJ2-3	CATGPGLAGGDTQYF	TGTGCCACCGGCCCCGGACTAGCGGGAGGAGATACGCAGTATTTT
TRBV7-2	.	.	TRBJ2-1	CASSFPLINEQFF	TGTGCCAGCAGCTTCCCACTTATCAATGAGCAGTTCTTC
TRBV27	many	.	TRBJ2-2	CASEGNTGELFF	TGTGCCAGCGAGGGTAACACCGGGGAGCTGTTTTTT
TRBV7-8	.	.	TRBJ1-1	CASSTRTVNTEAFF	TGTGCCAGCAGCACTAGGACGGTGAACACTGAAGCTTTCTTT
TRBV7-9	few	TRBD1	TRBJ1-1	CASSHRGLNTEAFF	TGTGCCAGCAGCCACAGGGGTTTGAACACTGAAGCTTTCTTT
TRBV5-1	.	TRBD1	TRBJ2-5	CASSFGQVQETQYF	TGCGCCAGCAGCTTCGGACAGGTCCAAGAGACCCAGTACTTC
TRBV7-8	many	.	TRBJ2-5	CASSLAEGQGTQYF	TGTGCCAGCAGCTTAGCGGAGGGTCAAGGGACCCAGTACTTC
TRBV20-1	.	TRBD2	TRBJ2-7	CSARDGSGSSYEQYF	TGCAGTGCTAGAGACGGTAGCGGGAGCTCCTACGAGCAGTACTTC